There are many counts of the clone carrying this TCR beta chain. The germline V gene has CDR1 GTSNPN and CDR2 SVGIG (reference sequence). This CDR3 is 13 amino acids long. V was clipped by 0 bases and J by 8 bases, with 13 bases between them. Unsorted PBMC replicate PCRs drew on around 300 ng DNA, representing approximately 30,000 T cell genomes. The method was immunoSEQ multiplex PCR; TCRdb's version includes in-frame clones alone and lacks a portion of them. The table records about 490,000 clones, more than 75% of them present only once. These data are taken from a study of shared clonotypes between healthy human individuals. Study donors comprised healthy, HIV-negative adults devoid of recent acute infection or vaccination.

Sequencing input: PBMCs. The V and J genes are TRBV30 and TRBJ1-2; possibly TRBD1 for D (6 bases). The receptor's source is a middle-aged woman in good health. Some clones in this sample may be carry-over from other donors' samples. For the CDR3, the DNA is TGTGCCTGGAGTGTAGGACAGTGGGAAGGCTACACCTTC. Encoded protein: CAWSVGQWEGYTF. The full variable domain, in which reference TRBV30 and TRBJ1-2 provide the parts outside the CDR3, is SQTIHQWPATLVQPVGSPLSLECTVEGTSNPNLYWYRQAAGRGLQLLFYSVGIGQISSEVPQNLSASRPQDRQFILSSKKLLLSDSGFYLCAWSVGQWEGYTFGSGTRLTVV.